The rows below give T cell receptor beta chains drawn from one sample of a study of blood T cell repertoires in COVID-19. Profiling relied on immunoSEQ multiplex PCR, and the TCRdb table lists in-frame clones only, not all of them. The sample consists of about 300,000 clones, about 85% of them appearing once. Sequenced material: PBMCs or T cells enriched from blood (not recorded which). These receptors came from a woman aged 25 to 39 who had recovered from COVID-19. CDR3s include the opening cysteine and the closing phenylalanine or tryptophan. A D gene is named only where the DNA matches it firmly. Clone sizes are given selectively: once, few, many, or a class where the clone is expanded.

d_gene | abundance | len | j_gene | v_gene | CDR3nt | CDR3aa
. | . | 14 | TRBJ2-5 | TRBV11-2 | TGTGCCAGCAGCTTCACAGGCAGACAAGAGACCCAGTACTTC | CASSFTGRQETQYF
TRBD1 | . | 17 | TRBJ2-6 | TRBV11-2 | TGTGCCAGCAGATCCGGGACAGGACGGTCTGGGGCCAACGTCCTGACTTTC | CASRSGTGRSGANVLTF
. | once | 16 | TRBJ2-7 | TRBV24-1 | TGTGCCACCAGTGAACGACCGGGACACGATTACTACGAGCAGTACTTC | CATSERPGHDYYEQYF
TRBD2 | . | 18 | TRBJ2-3 | TRBV4-1 | TGCGCCAGCAGCCCATCACCCCCCTCAGCGGGGCGCACAGATACGCAGTATTTT | CASSPSPPSAGRTDTQYF
. | . | 14 | TRBJ1-4 | TRBV4-1 | TGCGCCAGCAGCCAAAGCCCGGGAGAGCAAAAACTGTTTTTT | CASSQSPGEQKLFF
TRBD2 | once | 16 | TRBJ2-3 | TRBV19 | TGTGCCAGTAGTCCCACAGCGGGGGGGTTAGTAGATACGCAGTATTTT | CASSPTAGGLVDTQYF
. | . | 15 | TRBJ1-1 | TRBV18 | TGTGCCAGCTCACTGGACAGTTCTGGGGACACTGAAGCTTTCTTT | CASSLDSSGDTEAFF
. | . | 15 | TRBJ1-2 | TRBV5-1 | TGCGCCAGCAGCTCCGGGGTATTGGGGGCGGTTGACTACACCTTC | CASSSGVLGAVDYTF
TRBD1 | . | 14 | TRBJ1-1 | TRBV6-5 | TGTGCCAGCAGTTACGGGACAGAGAACACTGAAGCTTTCTTT | CASSYGTENTEAFF
. | few | 13 | TRBJ1-2 | TRBV5-1 | TGCGCCAGCAGCTTAGACTCAGACTATGGCTACACCTTC | CASSLDSDYGYTF
. | . | 16 | TRBJ1-5 | TRBV7-8 | TGTGCCAGCAGCCAAGAGGCGGGTCAGAGCAATCAGCCCCAGCATTTT | CASSQEAGQSNQPQHF